This passage covers 25 T cell receptor beta chains from one sample sequenced in a study of molecular identifiers for immune sequencing clone quantification. MiXCR, applied by TCRdb to the PCR reads, yields one record per CDR3 protein. The profile covers about 640,000 distinct CDR3 sequences, with less than 20% appearing a single time and roughly 0.9% taken by the ten largest. Sequencing was carried out using naive CD8+ T cells from blood, with Jurkat cell RNA spiked in. Subset defined: FACS-sorted CD8+CD4-CCR7+CD45RA+ naive T cells. The receptor source for this set is a human donor in good health. Some libraries in this study had Jurkat cell RNA spiked in.

This clonotype has more than one count but fewer than ten. The rearrangement joins TRBV27 to TRBJ2-7, with 9 bases fitting TRBD1. Germline values: CDR1 MNHEY, CDR2 SMNVEV (reference sequence). V dropped 4 bases and J dropped 5; count of bases not matched to a gene: 6. This CDR3 contains 14 residues. The CDR3 DNA sequence: TGTGCCAGCAGTTCACAGGGGGCAGTTAACGAGCAGTACTTC. It is translated as CASSSQGAVNEQYF.

The sample holds many counts of this clonotype. This chain links TRBV9 with TRBJ2-1; D might be TRBD1 (6 bases). V was cut by 3 bases and J by 3 bases, with 16 bases left in between. The CDR3 has 16 residues. Germline loops: CDR1 SGDLS, CDR2 YYNGEE. CDR3 sequence reads: CASSAHGTPDYNEQFF. The CDR3 DNA follows: TGTGCCAGCAGCGCACACGGGACACCGGACTACAATGAGCAGTTCTTC.

This clonotype was counted ten times or more. V gene TRBV27 combines with J gene TRBJ2-7; the D is unclear. The CDR3 covers 13 residues. V lost 1 base to trimming and J lost 3 bases, with 7 bases between them. The germline V gene has CDR1 MNHEY and CDR2 SMNVEV (reference sequence). For the CDR3, the DNA is TGTGCCAGCAGTTTATTTGGCAGCTACGAGCAGTACTTC. Protein sequence: CASSLFGSYEQYF.

This clonotype has a count of ten or more. This sequence joins TRBV5-4 and TRBJ1-2; the D is unclear. V lost 5 bases, J lost 2 bases, and 7 bases lay in between. CDR1 and CDR2 from the germline V gene are SGHNT and YYREEE (reference sequence). The CDR3 runs to 12 residues. The CDR3 loop is CASSFNNYGYTF. The CDR3 DNA reads TGTGCCAGCAGTTTCAACAACTATGGCTACACCTTC.

This clonotype was seen at least ten times. The chain joins TRBV7-6 to TRBJ2-1; TRBD1 matches 7 bases. Germline V gene sequence: CDR1 SGHVS, CDR2 FNYEAQ. The CDR3 consists of 16 residues. With 5 bases clipped from V and 4 bases from J, the junction kept 11 bases outside the gene matches. The CDR3 sequence: CASSPQPGQIYNEQFF. As DNA, the CDR3 is TGTGCCAGCAGCCCCCAACCGGGACAGATATACAATGAGCAGTTCTTC.

Comments on this clonotype: With a much larger clone just one base away, this may be a read error. The chain links TRBV21-1 to TRBJ1-2. TRBV21-1 is a pseudogene. The CDR3 totals 12 residues. The CDR3, as DNA: TGTGCCAGCAGTAAAAGACGAGTGTGCTACGCCTTC. It translates to CASSKRRVCYAF.

The chain joins TRBV27 to TRBJ1-1; D gene uncertain. Looked up from germline, CDR1 is MNHEY and CDR2 is SMNVEV (reference sequence). V gave up 6 bases and J gave up 1 base, with 9 bases separating them. The CDR3 contains 13 residues. This CDR3 is CASSSFRNTEAFF. CDR3 in DNA: TGTGCCAGCAGCTCGTTTCGGAACACTGAAGCTTTCTTT.

Ten or more counts support this clonotype. This sequence joins TRBV7-9 and TRBJ2-2; D is unresolved. Between the trimmed V and J ends, which lost 1 base and 0 bases, there was a span of 9 bases. Germline V gives CDR1 SEHNR, CDR2 FQNEAQ (reference sequence). The CDR3 runs to 16 residues. CDR3 residues: CASSLENGANTGELFF. CDR3 sequence (DNA): TGTGCCAGCAGCTTAGAAAATGGGGCGAACACCGGGGAGCTGTTTTTT.

This clonotype was seen repeatedly, ten times or more. The J gene is TRBJ2-7, the V gene TRBV5-8; D is ambiguous. Per germline, CDR1 SGHTS and CDR2 YDEGEE. V gave up 4 bases and J gave up 3 bases, with 14 bases separating them. This CDR3 is built from 14 residues. For the CDR3, the DNA is TGTGCCAGCAGCCCCCCGTCCGCGATCTACGAGCAGTACTTC. Its translation: CASSPPSAIYEQYF.

In the case of this clonotype: The junction and the germline gene differ at one end; a read error may be behind it. The J gene is TRBJ2-5, the V gene TRBV18; D is possibly TRBD2 (5 bases). Germline V lookup: CDR1 KGHSH, CDR2 LQKENI. The CDR3 totals 16 residues. The CDR3 region has the DNA TGTGCCAGCCCACCCGGGGTAACAGCGTACCAAGAGACCCAGTACTTC. This codes for CASPPGVTAYQETQYF. The full variable domain, completed using reference TRBV18 and TRBJ2-5, is NAGVMQNPRHLVRRRGQEARLRCSPMKGHSHVYWYRQLPEEGLKFMVYLQKENIIDESGMPKERFSAEFPKEGPSILRIQQVVRGDSAAYFCASPPGVTAYQETQYFGPGTRLLVL.

This clonotype was recorded many times. The V gene is TRBV29-1, the J gene TRBJ2-1, with D uncertain. With 2 bases removed from V and 0 bases from J, the gap between germline ends came to 14 bases. Per the germline V gene, CDR1 is SQVTM and CDR2 is ANQGSEA. The CDR3 totals 16 residues. CDR3 in DNA: TGCAGCGTTGAAAGCCCCACAGCCCTCTCCTACAATGAGCAGTTCTTC. As protein: CSVESPTALSYNEQFF.

Concerning this clonotype itself: A read error may be the cause here, since a much bigger clone is one base away. The chain combines TRBV4-3 with TRBJ1-1, with D unresolved. CDR1 and CDR2 (germline): LGHNA, YSLEER. This CDR3 comprises 15 residues. The germline V and J ends were trimmed by 2 bases and 1 base, with 11 bases remaining between them. CDR3 nucleotides: TGCGCCAGCAGCCAATTTCTGCGAGAGAACACTGAAGCTTTCTTT. Translated: CASSQFLRENTEAFF.

At least ten counts were recorded for this clonotype. The chain carries TRBV20-1 and TRBJ2-4; TRBD2 agrees at 14 bases. Trimming at V came to 6 bases and at J to 3 bases, leaving 16 bases not matched to a gene. There are 19 residues in the CDR3. Germline-derived CDR1 and CDR2 are DFQATT and SNEGSKA (reference sequence). CDR3 loop: CSAETSGGARGLGKNIQYF. In nucleotides, the CDR3 is TGCAGTGCCGAGACTAGCGGGGGGGCGAGAGGGCTCGGCAAAAACATTCAGTACTTC.

This clonotype was seen repeatedly, ten times or more. The chain links TRBV4-1 to TRBJ2-3, with D tentatively TRBD1 (6 bases). CDR1 is MGHRA and CDR2 is YSYEKL in the germline V gene. The germline V and J ends were trimmed by 3 bases and 4 bases, with 17 bases remaining between them. The CDR3 spans 16 residues. CDR3 sequence: CASSQAQTGWADTQYF. Here the CDR3 DNA reads TGCGCCAGCAGCCAGGCTCAGACAGGATGGGCAGATACGCAGTATTTT.

V usage is TRBV27 and J usage is TRBJ2-2; TRBD1 matches 7 bases. Germline-derived CDR1 and CDR2 are MNHEY and SMNVEV (reference sequence). This CDR3 is 13 amino acids long. V was clipped by 3 bases and J by 10 bases; unmatched bases: 5. The CDR3 sequence: CASSFKGATELFF. CDR3 coding DNA: TGTGCCAGCAGTTTTAAGGGGGCCACGGAGCTGTTTTTT.

The V gene is TRBV7-8, the J gene TRBJ1-6; 9 bases match TRBD1. The V and J ends lost 1 base and 6 bases, in that order; junction bases with no gene match: 7. The CDR3 contains 17 residues. Germline values: CDR1 SGHVS, CDR2 FQNEAQ. The CDR3 reads CASSLEWTGVSNSPLHF. The CDR3, as DNA: TGTGCCAGCAGCTTAGAGTGGACAGGGGTTAGTAATTCACCCCTCCACTTT. The full variable domain, rest sourced from reference TRBV7-8 and TRBJ1-6, is GAGVSQSPRYKVAKRGQDVALRCDPISGHVSLFWYQQALGQGPEFLTYFQNEAQLDKSGLPSDRFFAERPEGSVSTLKIQRTQQEDSAVYLCASSLEWTGVSNSPLHFGNGTRLTVT.

CDR3 protein: CASTPGQGAGELFF. As DNA, the CDR3 is TGTGCCAGCACCCCCGGACAGGGGGCCGGGGAGCTGTTTTTT. The genes are TRBV2 and TRBJ2-2; 10 nucleotides agree with TRBD1. Per the germline V gene, CDR1 is SNHLY and CDR2 is FYNNEI. V lost 7 bases and J lost 6; bases outside the gene matches: 5. This CDR3 contains 14 residues.

This clonotype was seen at least ten times. The chain recombines TRBV29-1 with TRBJ2-1; 10 bases line up with TRBD1. Trimming removed 1 base from V and 7 bases from J; junction bases left unmatched: 1. The CDR3 consists of 13 residues. Germline V lookup: CDR1 SQVTM, CDR2 ANQGSEA. The CDR3: CSVEGGQGNEQFF. The CDR3 coding sequence is TGCAGCGTTGAAGGGGGACAGGGGAATGAGCAGTTCTTC.

The chain couples TRBV6-5 to TRBJ2-7, with a weak D call TRBD2 (6 bases). The V end lost 5 bases, the J end lost 6 bases, and 20 bases lay between the germline ends. The germline V gene has CDR1 MNHEY and CDR2 SVGAGI. The CDR3 is 15 residues long. The CDR3 protein is CASSRFGSEDREQYF. The DNA for the CDR3 is TGTGCCAGCAGTAGGTTCGGGAGCGAGGATCGCGAGCAGTACTTC.

This clonotype was seen ten or more times. This chain uses TRBV28 with TRBJ2-3; a weak D match, TRBD2 (6 bases). V lost 3 bases, J lost 4 bases, and 17 bases lay in between. The germline V gene encodes CDR1 MDHEN and CDR2 SYDVKM. CDR3 length: 16 residues. The CDR3 here is CASSFPGGKGADTQYF. Written as DNA, the CDR3 is TGTGCCAGCAGTTTCCCCGGCGGGAAAGGCGCAGATACGCAGTATTTT.

At least ten counts were recorded for this clonotype. The chain couples TRBV27 to TRBJ2-7, with a weak D call TRBD1 (7 bases). V was shortened by 5 bases and J by 6 bases, with 11 bases between the two germline ends. The germline V gene has CDR1 MNHEY and CDR2 SMNVEV (reference sequence). The CDR3 consists of 12 residues. CDR3 nucleotides: TGTGCCAGCAGTATCCAGGGGGGCGAGCAGTACTTC. This encodes CASSIQGGEQYF.

This clonotype was observed many times. V gene TRBV14 combines with J gene TRBJ2-3; 11 bases are a match to TRBD2. In germline, CDR1 is SGHDN, CDR2 FVKESK. J lost 4 bases, V lost 7 bases, and 10 bases had no gene match. The CDR3 runs to 16 residues. CDR3 nucleotides: TGTGCCAGCAACATTAGCGGGAGGGCTTTCTCAGATACGCAGTATTTT. Its translation: CASNISGRAFSDTQYF.

V gene TRBV27 combines with J gene TRBJ2-7, with 8 bases lining up with TRBD2. CDR1 and CDR2 (germline): MNHEY, SMNVEV (reference sequence). V lost 3 bases, J lost 2 bases, and 6 bases stayed unmatched. CDR3 length equals 15 residues. The CDR3 DNA follows: TGTGCCAGCAGTTTGCACGGGAGGGGACCCTACGAGCAGTACTTC. Translation gives CASSLHGRGPYEQYF.

This clonotype occurred many times. J is TRBJ1-1 and V is TRBV6-2 or TRBV6-3; D perhaps matches TRBD1 (6 bases). With 5 bases removed from V and 3 bases from J, the gap between germline ends came to 22 bases. Germline values: CDR1 MNHEY, CDR2 SVGEGT. This CDR3 is 17 amino acids long. The CDR3, as DNA: TGTGCCAGCAGTATGCAGGGGAGAGGCGGGTCCGACACTGAAGCTTTCTTT. Protein sequence: CASSMQGRGGSDTEAFF.

Points on this clonotype: Just one base apart from a much larger clone, this may be a read error. The rearrangement joins TRBV13 to TRBJ2-3; TRBD2 is a possible D gene (7 bases). V dropped 6 bases and J dropped 4 bases, with 11 bases sitting between them. The germline gives CDR1 PRHDT, CDR2 FYEKMQ (reference sequence). This CDR3 is built from 13 residues. The CDR3 reads CASRGGAADTQYF. The CDR3 nucleotides read TGTGCCAGCAGAGGGGGGGCAGCAGATACGCAGTATTTT.